This T cell receptor beta chain was sequenced in a study of blood T cell repertoires in COVID-19. Overall study: T cells, B-cell-depleted T cells, or PBMCs supplied cDNA or gDNA.

Participants' own reports of clinical history determined their cohort assignment. V shed 3 bases, J shed 4 bases, and the junction held 5 bases outside the gene matches. This CDR3 contains 15 residues. Germline V gene lookup returns CDR1 SNHLY and CDR2 FYNNEI. Per the original data handling: Quantification of nucleated cells was approximated via reference gene primer amplification. The data were produced by immunoSEQ multiplex PCR, yet TCRdb's version contains in-frame clones alone and is incomplete. That table furnishes V, J and clone size, whereas the DNA furnished D and trimming. The sample includes about 100,000 clones, just over 85% seen only once; the top ten take about 2.5%.

This TCR was recovered from a woman in her fifties or sixties who had recovered from COVID-19. Sequencing was done on a sample of PBMCs or T cells enriched from blood (not recorded which). This rearrangement joins TRBV2 to TRBJ2-5; 10 positions agree with TRBD1. In DNA form, the CDR3 reads TGTGCCAGCAGTGAGACAGGGGGCTTACCAGAGACCCAGTACTTC. Residues: CASSETGGLPETQYF.